In this sample, the clone carrying this T cell receptor (beta chain) turned up a few times. V was trimmed by 4 bases and J by 0 bases, leaving 10 bases between them. The CDR3 has 14 amino acids. Per germline, CDR1 SGHNT and CDR2 YYREEE (reference sequence). Measured with immunoSEQ multiplex PCR; TCRdb has only the in-frame clones, and not every one. This table holds some 720,000 clones, roughly 88% found once. These data originate in a study of shared T cell receptors in the human thymus. The data were also submitted as part of a second study, on human thymus T cells. That report notes: Corrective cardiac surgery supplied the resected thymus tissue. Gene usage (both V and J) appeared biased in thymic and blood repertoires.

This TCR derives from a boy under two years old with a congenital heart defect. Sequences were obtained from thymocytes. The chain employs TRBV5-4 and TRBJ1-1, with D hard to call. The CDR3 region has the DNA TGTGCCAGCAGCCTTAGCGGACTGAACACTGAAGCTTTCTTT. It codes for CASSLSGLNTEAFF.